This T cell receptor (beta chain) was obtained from a study of cytomegalovirus exposure and HLA in healthy donors (TCRdb year 2017). Context from the whole study: In an earlier analysis of around 540 of the donors, 250 to 350 Gb of sequence data and about 110 million unique TCR beta sequences from about 190 million T cells were reported. Roughly 290 gigabases of sequencing data and around 85 million unique TCR sequences made up an early release that covered about 640 HLA-typed donors. The genetic ancestry cluster associated with self-reported Caucasian donors included 81% of the roughly 400 genotyped donors. The study aimed to test whether cataloging public T cell receptors could reveal signatures of past pathogen exposure. The study profiled the T cell repertoires of some 610 subjects by immunosequencing and related them to cytomegalovirus serostatus. In addition to the first cohort of 500 to 850 subjects, a separate validation cohort of 120 different subjects was used. The study combined high-throughput TCR immunosequencing, statistical association of individual TCRs with disease status, and machine learning to predict cytomegalovirus infection status. A later analysis re-examined previously published TCR beta repertoires from 500 to 700 donors and added high-resolution HLA genotyping to investigate patterns of TCR occurrence. Rather than using new phenotypic data, the later analysis identified candidate immune exposures from TCR beta sequences and from how often those sequences occurred across donors. To decide whether each TCR beta V gene segment behaved as functional or pseudogenic, an earlier analysis of some 540 of the donors relied on high-throughput TCR beta sequencing. Donor age, sex, ethnicity and CMV serostatus were collected together with the repertoire data. A later genetic analysis used genome-wide SNP genotypes for about three fifths of the roughly 700 donors, treating that subset as a discovery cohort. All discovery cohort repertoires had been generated on a single sequencing platform. HLA typing covered class I and class II loci at four-digit resolution. Typing coverage varied by locus: roughly 629-640 donors for A, B, C, DRB1 and DQB1; approximately 500 for DQA1; about 570 for DPA1; roughly 450 for DPB1. Four to six DR-DQ haplotypes were handled as single units for association and clustering, since linkage in the cohort was strong. On average, roughly 250,000 unique TCR beta nucleotide sequences were sequenced per donor among 300 to 500 genotyped donors of the cohort, with roughly 18% of those sequences being non-productive.

As regards this clone: The target of this receptor is not known.

Overall results and qualifications from the work: An earlier analysis of approximately 540 of the donors showed that most TCR beta V segments appeared in productive rearrangements either about 90% or about 30% of the time, which broadly matched IMGT annotations. It was suggested by the authors that the approach could potentially be generalized to other disease states and immunological phenotypes. According to a later analysis, parvovirus B19, influenza, CMV and Epstein-Barr virus appeared linked to several top co-occurrence clusters. Because some donors lacked HLA typing at each locus, the association tests relied only on the typed subset. For the cohort, immune exposure information was limited to CMV serostatus. In a later genetic analysis, fewer N-insertions in productive TCRs were reported among donors in an Asian-associated ancestry cluster than the roughly 700-donor mean. In vitro tests confirmed that a few of the cytomegalovirus-associated TCR beta chains recognize cytomegalovirus antigens. This cohort had only TCR beta chains sequenced, and the lack of alpha or paired-chain data limited which features could be detected. A further reported finding was that TCR beta sequences accurately predicted the HLA-A and HLA-B alleles for most subjects in the first cohort. The classifier was reported to diagnose cytomegalovirus status with high specificity and sensitivity in both the original cohort and the validation cohort. In a later genetic analysis, a missense DCLRE1C variant was associated with V-gene and J-gene trimming of TCR beta chains, and the association was replicated in an independent cohort. In a later analysis, the rate of TCR association differed among HLA loci, with DRB1 alleles having the most associated TCRs and HLA-C alleles having the fewest. The study listed over 150 TCR beta chains as associated with cytomegalovirus. Because counts were too low, 15 to 20 rarely observed V segments, including chromosome 9 orphons, were left out of the earlier analysis of a few hundred of the donors. A cluster of highly shared sequence variants was judged likely to represent a technical artifact of the sequencing pipeline. Roughly uniform sequencing depth across donors was assumed in presence/absence analyses, although this assumption may not hold. Most TCR sequences were observed very rarely across donors, whereas some public TCRs were present in many individuals. When HLA alleles, especially DR and DQ, strongly co-occurred, attributing TCR associations to individual alleles was difficult. In a later analysis, HLA-associated TCR beta chains were found to be more clonally expanded and to have lower generation probabilities than equally common non-associated chains. In a later analysis, 16,951 TCR beta sequences were associated with specific HLA alleles at a false discovery rate of 0.05. Correlated functional status among segregating V segments might be attributable to linkage disequilibrium, but an unknown experimental factor could not be ruled out. Most CMV-associated TCR beta chains appeared to be HLA-restricted in a later analysis, and the HLA associations seemed to be driven largely by CMV exposure.

The library was produced with the immunoSEQ multiplex PCR assay. For the multiplex PCR, a mixture combining 60 forward primers for TCR Vbeta segments and 13 reverse primers for TCR Jbeta segments was used. A multiplex PCR assay on genomic DNA amplified the CDR3 region of rearranged TCR beta genes. Amplified TCR beta libraries were sequenced as 87-base-pair reads on the Illumina HiSeq System. On the study's bioinformatics: In a later analysis, roughly 80 million unique TCR beta chains were counted across the 650 to 700 repertoires, and around 10 million of these chains were shared by at least two donors. To remove PCR and sequencing errors, raw reads were error-corrected and collapsed into unique sequences using a nearest-neighbor algorithm that merged closely related sequences. To assign V, D and J gene segments, CDR3 sequences were aligned to IMGT reference sequences. For a sequence to be retained, a match of at least six nucleotides was required to both a V gene segment and a J gene segment. Rearrangements were classified as productive when the CDR3 lacked stop codons and remained in frame with V and J, and all other rearrangements were classified as non-productive. Following IMGT convention, CDR3 was defined as the stretch from the second conserved V-encoded cysteine to the conserved J-encoded phenylalanine. Sequences without an unambiguous match to a single V gene segment were excluded from the earlier analysis of a few hundred of the donors. An earlier analysis of fewer than 650 of the donors classified V segments as functional when productive rearrangements were above 56.7% and as segregating when the standard deviation between donors was above 5%. To diagnose cytomegalovirus status from the catalog of TCR beta chain sequences, a statistical classification framework was built. In a later analysis, V and J genes were assigned by comparing TCR nucleotide sequences against IMGT/GENE-DB human TR gene sequences. Using the TCRdist pipeline, a later analysis assigned CDR3 sequences along with most-parsimonious VDJ recombination scenarios. In a later analysis, every TCR beta chain was defined by the combination of its CDR3 amino acid sequence and its V-gene family, and reads without a unique V-gene family were dropped. A later analysis removed roughly 590 highly shared, low-generation-probability nucleotide sequences to deal with suspected cross-contamination and a sequencing artifact. A later analysis calculated a clonal expansion index for each public chain from normalized within-repertoire ranks of inferred template counts. In a later analysis, generation probabilities were computed with a VDJ recombination model fitted to out-of-frame rearrangements, and the resulting probabilities were checked against IGoR. Hypergeometric tests were used in a later analysis to score TCR-TCR, TCR-HLA and TCR-CMV co-occurrence, with a repertoire-size bias correction applied to the TCR pairs. To estimate false discovery rates, a later analysis permuted the HLA or CMV assignments 20 times. A later analysis grouped co-occurring TCRs with DBSCAN, adding TCRdist sequence similarity when clustering within HLA-allele-positive subsets. Repertoires with fewer than 30,000 or more than 120,000 public chains, plus five repertoires with anomalous nucleotide sharing, were excluded from co-occurrence clustering. TCRdb stores this immuneACCESS table with in-frame sequences only. Part of the clones is absent; in the studies checked, under half of the shortfall reflects unresolved V genes, and no reason is known for the rest. D and trimming come from the DNA, and the V and J calls and clone size come from that table. The table kept for this sample lists approximately 180,000 clones. The ten largest make up about 6.8% of the sample.

The cohort was made up of hundreds of healthy bone marrow donors. Cohort members were all nominally healthy when sampled, although unrecorded immune exposures were likely present. The donor was CMV seronegative and was included in the group of around 320 seronegative cohort members. A peripheral blood sample was provided by each donor, and peripheral blood mononuclear cells were used for TCR beta sequencing. The Qiagen DNeasy Blood Extraction Kit was used to extract genomic DNA from the blood cell samples. Material for sequencing was PBMCs. This clonotype was sampled from a young man in good health and CMV-seronegative.

The CDR3 region reads CATGGQGSPGANVLTF. The nucleotides are TGTGCCACCGGGGGACAGGGGTCCCCAGGGGCCAACGTCCTGACTTTC. The chain is made from TRBV15 and TRBJ2-6; TRBD1 aligns with 10 central bases. From V the trimming removes 8 bases and from J it removes 4 bases, while the gene matches leave 8 bases of the junction unaccounted for. CDR1 and CDR2, per the germline V gene (reference sequence), are LNHNV and YYDKDF. The CDR3, cysteine through phenylalanine, is 16 amino acids long. The entry retains the CDR3 DNA only, 48 bases that are in frame from base 1.